The clone carrying this T cell receptor (beta chain) turned up a few times. Germline-derived CDR1 and CDR2 are SGHRS and YFSETQ. The CDR3 consists of 16 residues. With 5 bases removed from V and 4 bases from J, the gap between germline ends came to 21 bases. The data were taken from a study of shared T cell receptors in the human thymus. TCRdb's table, derived via immunoSEQ multiplex PCR, lists solely in-frame clones and lacks some. Found here are about 730,000 clones, 80% to 90% of them singletons; the top ten hold under 0.012%. A further study also used this sample, focusing on human thymus T cells.

The receptor's source is a girl less than two years old with a congenital heart defect. The rearrangement links TRBV5-1 to TRBJ1-1, with D perhaps TRBD1 (6 bases). Sequencing input: thymocytes. The CDR3 DNA reads as TGCGCCAGCAGGCCCTGTTTTCCAGGGGTGGTCACTGAAGCTTTCTTT. This translates into CASRPCFPGVVTEAFF.